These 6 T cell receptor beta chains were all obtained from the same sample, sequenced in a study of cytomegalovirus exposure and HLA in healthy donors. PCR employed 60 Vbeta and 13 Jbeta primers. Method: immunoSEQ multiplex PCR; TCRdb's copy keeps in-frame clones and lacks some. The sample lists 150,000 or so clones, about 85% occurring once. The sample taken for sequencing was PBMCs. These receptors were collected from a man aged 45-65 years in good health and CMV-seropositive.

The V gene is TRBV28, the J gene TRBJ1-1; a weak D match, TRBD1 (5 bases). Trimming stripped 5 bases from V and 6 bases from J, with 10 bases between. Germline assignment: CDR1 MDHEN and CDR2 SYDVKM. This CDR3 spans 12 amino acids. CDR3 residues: CASSPRASEAFF. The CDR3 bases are TGTGCCAGCAGTCCCAGGGCCTCTGAAGCTTTCTTT.

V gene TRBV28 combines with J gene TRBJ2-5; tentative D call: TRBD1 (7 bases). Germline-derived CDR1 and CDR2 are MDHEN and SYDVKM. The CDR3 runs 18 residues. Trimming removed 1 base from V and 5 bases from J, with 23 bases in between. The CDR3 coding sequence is TGTGCCAGCAGTTTATATCAGGGTGCCAGGGGGGAGTACGAGACCCAGTACTTC. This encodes CASSLYQGARGEYETQYF.

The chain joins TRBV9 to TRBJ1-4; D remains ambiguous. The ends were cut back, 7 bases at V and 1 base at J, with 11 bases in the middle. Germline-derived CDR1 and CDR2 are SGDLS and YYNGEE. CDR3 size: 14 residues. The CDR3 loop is CASSPFRTNEKLFF. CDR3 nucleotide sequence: TGTGCCAGCTCCCCGTTTCGAACTAATGAAAAACTGTTTTTT. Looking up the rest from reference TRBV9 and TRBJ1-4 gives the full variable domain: DSGVTQTPKHLITATGQRVTLRCSPRSGDLSVYWYQQSLDQGLQFLIQYYNGEERAKGNILERFSAQQFPDLHSELNLSSLELGDSALYFCASSPFRTNEKLFFGSGTQLSVL.

The chain's CDR3 is CASSPGNYGYTF. CDR3 coding DNA: TGTGCCAGCTCTCCCGGGAACTATGGCTACACCTTC. The rearrangement uses TRBV18 and TRBJ1-2; D is unclear. The CDR3 covers 12 residues. Trimming cost V 6 bases and J 2 bases, with 7 bases left between them. In germline, CDR1 is KGHSH, CDR2 LQKENI.

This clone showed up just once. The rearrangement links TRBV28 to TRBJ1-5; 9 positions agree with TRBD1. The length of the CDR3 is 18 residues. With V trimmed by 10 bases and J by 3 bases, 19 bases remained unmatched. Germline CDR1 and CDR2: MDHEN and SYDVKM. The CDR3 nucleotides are TGTGCCACGGACCCGGGACAGGGTTATGGGTTGCTCAATCAGCCCCAGCATTTT. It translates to CATDPGQGYGLLNQPQHF.

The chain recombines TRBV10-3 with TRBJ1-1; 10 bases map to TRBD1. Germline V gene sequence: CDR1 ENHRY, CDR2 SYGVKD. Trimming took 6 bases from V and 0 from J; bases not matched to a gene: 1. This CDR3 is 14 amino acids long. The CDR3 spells CAIRTGGVNTEAFF. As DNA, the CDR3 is TGTGCCATCAGGACAGGGGGCGTGAACACTGAAGCTTTCTTT.